A single sample gave rise to the 7 T cell receptor beta chains below, sequenced in a study of control samples from healthy donors and cancer patients. The method was immunoSEQ multiplex PCR; TCRdb's version includes in-frame clones alone and lacks a portion of them. This sample yields approximately 130,000 clones, of which around 86% are seen a single time; 7% to 10% belongs to the top ten. Source material: blood. Receptor source: a man in his forties in good health.

This chain links TRBV24-1 with TRBJ1-2; D unresolved. Germline-derived CDR1 and CDR2 are KGHDR and SFDVKD. The CDR3 sequence is 16 residues long. V was cut by 4 bases and J by 4 bases, with 18 bases left in between. The CDR3 region is CATSDPGRVSPYGYTF. CDR3 in DNA: TGTGCCACCAGTGACCCCGGGAGGGTTTCGCCCTATGGCTACACCTTC.

The V gene is TRBV4-1, the J gene TRBJ2-7; D is tentatively TRBD1 or TRBD2 (5 bases each). The V gene lost 0 bases and the J gene lost 6 bases, with 9 bases spanning the gap. Looked up from germline, CDR1 is MGHRA and CDR2 is YSYEKL. The CDR3 loop spans 13 amino acids. The CDR3 nucleotides are TGCGCCAGCAGCCAAGATAGAGGGGTCGAGCAGTACTTC. Its protein product is CASSQDRGVEQYF.

The chain recombines TRBV24-1 with TRBJ2-1, with 11 bases fitting TRBD2. J was trimmed by 7 bases and V by 3 bases; bases with no gene match: 10. The CDR3 runs to 17 residues. Per the germline V gene, CDR1 is KGHDR and CDR2 is SFDVKD. The CDR3 reads CATSDRNSGGAGNEQFF. CDR3 nucleotides: TGTGCCACCAGTGATCGAAATAGCGGGGGGGCCGGGAATGAGCAGTTCTTC.

The CDR3 reads CSVLAGQDYGYTF. The CDR3 region has the DNA TGCAGCGTTCTGGCGGGACAGGACTATGGCTACACCTTC. The chain uses TRBV29-1 and TRBJ1-2; 8 nucleotides align to TRBD1. CDR3 size: 13 residues. Germline CDR1 reads SQVTM; CDR2 reads ANQGSEA. Unmatched junction bases numbered 5, after V lost 5 bases and J lost 3 bases.

A single count supports this clone. This chain connects TRBV6-1 to TRBJ2-5, with D possibly TRBD1 on 5 matching bases. Trimming cost V 3 bases and J 2 bases, with 16 bases left between them. CDR3 length equals 16 residues. From germline, CDR1 is MNHNS and CDR2 SASEGT. CDR3 sequence (DNA): TGTGCCAGCAGTGACCAGGGATTTATTAGTCAAGAGACCCAGTACTTC. It yields the protein CASSDQGFISQETQYF.

This chain joins TRBV11-3 and TRBJ2-3; D ambiguous. The ends were cut back, 5 bases at V and 6 bases at J, with 9 bases in the middle. CDR3 size: 12 residues. CDR1 is SGHNT, CDR2 YENEEA, per germline. CDR3 DNA: TGTGCCAGCAGCCTATCTTCGGATACGCAGTATTTT. Encoded protein: CASSLSSDTQYF.

V is TRBV7-2 and J is TRBJ2-7; 7 positions match TRBD1. CDR1 SGHTA and CDR2 FQGNSA come from the germline V gene. The ends lost 5 bases at V and 4 bases at J; junction bases unmatched: 8. CDR3 length: 14 residues. The CDR3 reads CASSTTGTAYEQYF. CDR3 DNA: TGTGCCAGCAGCACCACCGGGACAGCGTACGAGCAGTACTTC.